This T cell receptor beta chain was identified during a study of shared clonotypes between healthy human individuals. Study as a whole: Per donor, three plates held CD4 naive cells, three held CD4 memory, two held CD8 naive and one held CD8 memory.

A note on this clone: Its antigen is not identified.

Findings of the study overall: What naive subsets generally showed was a larger estimated richness than memory subsets showed. Around 4.9% of naive CD4 clonotypes were shared across several donors.

CDR3 length: 14 amino acids. V shed 0 bases and J 4 bases; nucleotides not matched to a gene: 1. Germline CDR1 reads GTSNPN; CDR2 reads SVGIG (reference sequence). Method: immunoSEQ multiplex PCR; TCRdb's copy keeps in-frame clones and lacks some. The sample has about 2 million clones, roughly 95% seen once. This sequence was found in a man aged 18-30 years in good health. Specimen: naive CD4+ T cells sorted from blood. Sample subset: CD45RA+ positively selected. The chain employs TRBV30 and TRBJ2-5, with 11 bases matching TRBD2. CDR3 DNA sequence: TGTGCCTGGAGTGTTAGCGGGGGGGCAGAGACCCAGTACTTC. Translated: CAWSVSGGAETQYF.